This T cell receptor (beta chain) was sequenced for a study of blood T cell repertoires in COVID-19. Seattle's enrolled individuals joined amid active infection and were then monitored longitudinally. In the study's own analysis: Cell counts per sample came from amplifying reference gene primers. Repertoires were generated with immunoSEQ multiplex PCR, while TCRdb's copy carries only in-frame clones and drops some. V, J and clone size are taken as reported in that table, and D and trimming were inferred from the DNA itself. The table records over 150,000 clones, roughly 92% of them present only once. This clone was seen a single time. V dropped 3 bases and J dropped 0 bases, with 12 bases sitting between them. Per germline, CDR1 LNHDA and CDR2 SQIVND (reference sequence). The CDR3 sequence is 17 residues long.

Sequencing was done on a sample of peripheral blood. The chain couples TRBV19 to TRBJ2-6; D is unclear. The clonotype originates from a man aged 25 to 45 with COVID-19, enrolled during active disease. This CDR3 reads CASSIPGAHSGANVLTF. In DNA, the CDR3 is TGTGCCAGTAGTATTCCTGGAGCACACTCTGGGGCCAACGTCCTGACTTTC.